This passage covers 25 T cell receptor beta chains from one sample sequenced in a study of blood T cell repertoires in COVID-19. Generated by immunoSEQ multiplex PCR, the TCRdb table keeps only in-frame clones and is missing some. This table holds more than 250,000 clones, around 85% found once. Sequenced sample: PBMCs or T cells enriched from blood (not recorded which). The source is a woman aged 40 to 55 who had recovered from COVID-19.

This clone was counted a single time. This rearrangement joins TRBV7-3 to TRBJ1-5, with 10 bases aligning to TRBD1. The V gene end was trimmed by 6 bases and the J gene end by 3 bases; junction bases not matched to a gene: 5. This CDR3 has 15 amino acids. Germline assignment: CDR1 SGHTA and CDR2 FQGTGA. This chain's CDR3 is CASSETGGPNQPQHF. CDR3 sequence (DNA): TGTGCCAGCAGTGAGACAGGGGGCCCCAATCAGCCCCAGCATTTT. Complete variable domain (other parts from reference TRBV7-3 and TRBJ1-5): GAGVSQTPSNKVTEKGKYVELRCDPISGHTALYWYRQSLGQGPEFLIYFQGTGAADDSGLPNDRFFAVRPEGSVSTLKIQRTERGDSAVYLCASSETGGPNQPQHFGDGTRLSIL.

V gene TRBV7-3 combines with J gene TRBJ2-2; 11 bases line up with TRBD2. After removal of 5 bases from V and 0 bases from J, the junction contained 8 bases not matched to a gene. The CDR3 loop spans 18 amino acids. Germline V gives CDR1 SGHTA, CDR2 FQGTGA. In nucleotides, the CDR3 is TGTGCCAGCAGCCCCCTAGCGGGAGGAAGATCGAACACCGGGGAGCTGTTTTTT. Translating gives CASSPLAGGRSNTGELFF. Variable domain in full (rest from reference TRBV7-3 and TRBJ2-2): GAGVSQTPSNKVTEKGKYVELRCDPISGHTALYWYRQSLGQGPEFLIYFQGTGAADDSGLPNDRFFAVRPEGSVSTLKIQRTERGDSAVYLCASSPLAGGRSNTGELFFGEGSRLTVL.

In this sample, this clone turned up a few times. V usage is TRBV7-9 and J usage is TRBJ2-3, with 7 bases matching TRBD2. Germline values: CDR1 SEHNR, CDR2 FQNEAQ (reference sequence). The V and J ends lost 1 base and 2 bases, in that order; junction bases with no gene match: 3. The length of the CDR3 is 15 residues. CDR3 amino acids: CASSLVLANTDTQYF. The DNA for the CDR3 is TGTGCCAGCAGCTTAGTACTAGCGAACACAGATACGCAGTATTTT.

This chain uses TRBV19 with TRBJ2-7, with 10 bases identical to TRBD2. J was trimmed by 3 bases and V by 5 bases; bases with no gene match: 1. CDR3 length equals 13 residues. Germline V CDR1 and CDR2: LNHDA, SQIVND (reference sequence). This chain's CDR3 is CASSLAGVYEQYF. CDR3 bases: TGTGCCAGTAGTCTAGCGGGAGTCTACGAGCAGTACTTC.

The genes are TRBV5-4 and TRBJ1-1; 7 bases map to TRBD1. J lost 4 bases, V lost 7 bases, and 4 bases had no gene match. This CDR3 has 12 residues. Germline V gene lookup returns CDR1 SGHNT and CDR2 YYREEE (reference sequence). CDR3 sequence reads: CASLRQGTEAFF. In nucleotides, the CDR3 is TGTGCCAGCTTGCGACAGGGCACTGAAGCTTTCTTT.

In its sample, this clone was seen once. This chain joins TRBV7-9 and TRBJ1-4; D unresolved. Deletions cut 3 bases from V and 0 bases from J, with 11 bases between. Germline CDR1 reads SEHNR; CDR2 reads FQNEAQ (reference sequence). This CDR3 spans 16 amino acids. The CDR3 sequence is CASSFPTDATNEKLFF. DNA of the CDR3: TGTGCCAGCAGCTTTCCCACAGATGCAACTAATGAAAAACTGTTTTTT.

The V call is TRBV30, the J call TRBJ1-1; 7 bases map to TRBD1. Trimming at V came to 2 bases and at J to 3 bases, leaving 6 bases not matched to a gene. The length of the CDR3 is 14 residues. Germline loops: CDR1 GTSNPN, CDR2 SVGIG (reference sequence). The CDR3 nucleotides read TGTGCCTGGAGTCGACAGGGTTATGACACTGAAGCTTTCTTT. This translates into CAWSRQGYDTEAFF.

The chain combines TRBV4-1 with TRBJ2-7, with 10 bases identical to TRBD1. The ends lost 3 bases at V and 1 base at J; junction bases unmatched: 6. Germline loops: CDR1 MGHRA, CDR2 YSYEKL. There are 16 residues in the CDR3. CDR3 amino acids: CASSHLGQGNSYEQYF. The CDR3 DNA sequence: TGCGCCAGCAGCCACTTGGGACAGGGGAATTCCTACGAGCAGTACTTC.

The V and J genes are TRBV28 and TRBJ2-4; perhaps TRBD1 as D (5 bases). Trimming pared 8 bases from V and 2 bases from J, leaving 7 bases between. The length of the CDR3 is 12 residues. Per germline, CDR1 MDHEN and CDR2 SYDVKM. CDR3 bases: TGTGCCAGCGGGGCTTCCAAAAACATTCAGTACTTC. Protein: CASGASKNIQYF.

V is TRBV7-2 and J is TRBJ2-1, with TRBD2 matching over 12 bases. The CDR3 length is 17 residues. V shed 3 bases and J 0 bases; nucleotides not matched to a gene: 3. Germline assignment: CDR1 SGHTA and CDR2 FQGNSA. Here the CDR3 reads CASSLTSGGASYNEQFF. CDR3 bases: TGTGCCAGCAGCTTGACTAGCGGGGGAGCCTCCTACAATGAGCAGTTCTTC.

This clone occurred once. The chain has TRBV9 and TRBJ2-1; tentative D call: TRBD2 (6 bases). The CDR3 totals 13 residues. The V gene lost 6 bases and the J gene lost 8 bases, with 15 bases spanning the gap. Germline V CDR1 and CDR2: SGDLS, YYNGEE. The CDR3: CASTLGTSDEQFF. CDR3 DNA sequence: TGTGCCAGCACCCTAGGGACTTCTGATGAGCAGTTCTTC.

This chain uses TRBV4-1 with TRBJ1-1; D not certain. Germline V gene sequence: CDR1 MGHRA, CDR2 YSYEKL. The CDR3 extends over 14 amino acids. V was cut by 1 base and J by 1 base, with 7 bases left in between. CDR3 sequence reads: CASSQAGENTEAFF. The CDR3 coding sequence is TGCGCCAGCAGCCAAGCCGGGGAGAACACTGAAGCTTTCTTT.

CDR3 in amino acids: CASSFSGRSHYEQYF. The CDR3 coding sequence is TGTGCCAGCAGTTTTAGCGGGAGAAGCCACTACGAGCAGTACTTC. V usage is TRBV28 and J usage is TRBJ2-7; 9 nucleotides align to TRBD2. J was trimmed by 3 bases and V by 3 bases; bases with no gene match: 6. The CDR3 runs 15 residues. The germline gives CDR1 MDHEN, CDR2 SYDVKM.

The CDR3 nucleotides read TGCGCCAGCAGCTTGAAGCGCACCTATAATTCACCCCTCCACTTT. It is translated as CASSLKRTYNSPLHF. The chain carries TRBV5-1 and TRBJ1-6, with unresolved D. Trimming removed 1 base at V and 2 bases at J, with 7 bases between. Germline CDR1 and CDR2: SGHRS and YFSETQ. This CDR3 has 15 amino acids.

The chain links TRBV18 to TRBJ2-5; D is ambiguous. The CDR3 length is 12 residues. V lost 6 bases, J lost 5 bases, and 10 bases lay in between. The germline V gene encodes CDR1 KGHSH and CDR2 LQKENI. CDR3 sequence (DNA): TGTGCCAGCTCTAATCTACGGGAGACCCAGTACTTC. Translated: CASSNLRETQYF.

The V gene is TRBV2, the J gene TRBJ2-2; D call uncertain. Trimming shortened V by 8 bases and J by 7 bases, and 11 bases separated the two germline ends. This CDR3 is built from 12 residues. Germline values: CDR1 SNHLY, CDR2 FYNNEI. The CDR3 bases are TGTGCCAGCCGAGATGGAGACGGGGAGCTGTTTTTT. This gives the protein CASRDGDGELFF.

The CDR3 coding sequence is TGCGCCAGCAGCGTGACTAGCGGGATCTACGAGCAGTACTTC. Protein: CASSVTSGIYEQYF. The chain uses TRBV5-1 and TRBJ2-7; 11 nucleotides line up with TRBD2. The CDR3 covers 14 residues. CDR1 and CDR2 from the germline V gene are SGHRS and YFSETQ. The V and J ends lost 4 bases and 3 bases, in that order; junction bases with no gene match: 3.

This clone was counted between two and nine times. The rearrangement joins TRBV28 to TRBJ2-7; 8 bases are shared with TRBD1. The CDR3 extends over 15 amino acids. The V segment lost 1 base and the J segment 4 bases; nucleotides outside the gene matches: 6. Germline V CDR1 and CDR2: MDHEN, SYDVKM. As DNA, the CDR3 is TGTGCCAGCAGTTTATTCAGGGGGCCCCTTTACGAGCAGTACTTC. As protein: CASSLFRGPLYEQYF.

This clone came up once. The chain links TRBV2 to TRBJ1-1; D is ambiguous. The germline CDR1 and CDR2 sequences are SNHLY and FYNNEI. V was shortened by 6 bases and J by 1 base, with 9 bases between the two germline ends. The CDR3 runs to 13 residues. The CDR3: CASSAHENTEAFF. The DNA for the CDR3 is TGTGCCAGCAGCGCACATGAGAACACTGAAGCTTTCTTT.

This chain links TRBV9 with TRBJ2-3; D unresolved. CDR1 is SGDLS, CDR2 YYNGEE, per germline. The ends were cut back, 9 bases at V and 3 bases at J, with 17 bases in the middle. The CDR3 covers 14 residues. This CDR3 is CATARSDRTDTQYF. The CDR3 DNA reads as TGTGCCACCGCAAGGAGCGATCGGACAGATACGCAGTATTTT.

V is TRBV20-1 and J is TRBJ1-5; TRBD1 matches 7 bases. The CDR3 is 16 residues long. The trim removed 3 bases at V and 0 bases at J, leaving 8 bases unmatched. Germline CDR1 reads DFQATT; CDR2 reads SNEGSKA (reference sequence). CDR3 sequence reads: CSASDRVGNSNQPQHF. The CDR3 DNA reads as TGCAGTGCTAGTGACAGGGTGGGAAATAGCAATCAGCCCCAGCATTTT.

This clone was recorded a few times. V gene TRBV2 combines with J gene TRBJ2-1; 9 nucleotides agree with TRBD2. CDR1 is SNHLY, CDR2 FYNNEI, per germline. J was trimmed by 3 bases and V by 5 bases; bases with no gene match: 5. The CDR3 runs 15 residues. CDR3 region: CASSQLAGDYNEQFF. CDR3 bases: TGTGCCAGCAGTCAACTAGCGGGCGACTACAATGAGCAGTTCTTC.

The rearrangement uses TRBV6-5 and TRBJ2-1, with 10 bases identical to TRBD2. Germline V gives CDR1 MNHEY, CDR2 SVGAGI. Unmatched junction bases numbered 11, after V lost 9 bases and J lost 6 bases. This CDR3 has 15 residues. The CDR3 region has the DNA TGTGCCAGTCGTACTCCTAGCGGGAGCATCAATGAGCAGTTCTTC. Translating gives CASRTPSGSINEQFF.

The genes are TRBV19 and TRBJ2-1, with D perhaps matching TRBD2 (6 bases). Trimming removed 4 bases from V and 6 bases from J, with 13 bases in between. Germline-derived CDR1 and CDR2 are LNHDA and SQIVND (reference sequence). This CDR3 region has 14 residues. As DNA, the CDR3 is TGTGCCAGTAGTAGATTTACTAGCTCCAATGAGCAGTTCTTC. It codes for CASSRFTSSNEQFF.

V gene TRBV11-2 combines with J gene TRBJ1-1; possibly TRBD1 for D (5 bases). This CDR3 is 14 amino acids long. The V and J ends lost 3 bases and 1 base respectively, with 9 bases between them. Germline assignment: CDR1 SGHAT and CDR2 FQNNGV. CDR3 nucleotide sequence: TGTGCCAGCAGCTTTCCCACAGGGAACACTGAAGCTTTCTTT. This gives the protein CASSFPTGNTEAFF.